The source of this T cell receptor beta chain is a study of cytotoxic CD8 clonotypes in ibrutinib-treated CLL. About the research overall: Investigators collected response samples after a median about twelve months of treatment, range 6 to 36.

TCRdb keeps only in-frame clones here, not all; method: immunoSEQ multiplex PCR. The table includes some 140,000 clones, approximately 81% detected once. Study-wide findings and caveats: Public clonotypes, found uncommonly, either contracted or stayed stable on treatment.

Regarding this clone: Its specificity is unknown.

With 7 bases clipped from V and 6 bases from J, the junction kept 7 bases outside the gene matches. Germline V lookup: CDR1 MNHEY, CDR2 SVGAGI. The CDR3 is made up of 13 amino acids. The sample consisted of PBMCs, taken after 24 months of ibrutinib treatment. V usage is TRBV6-5 and J usage is TRBJ1-1; 8 bases fit TRBD1. This receptor was taken from a human donor with chronic lymphocytic leukemia. The CDR3 sequence: CASKDRVWAEAFF. The CDR3 DNA reads as TGTGCCAGCAAGGACAGGGTCTGGGCTGAAGCTTTCTTT.